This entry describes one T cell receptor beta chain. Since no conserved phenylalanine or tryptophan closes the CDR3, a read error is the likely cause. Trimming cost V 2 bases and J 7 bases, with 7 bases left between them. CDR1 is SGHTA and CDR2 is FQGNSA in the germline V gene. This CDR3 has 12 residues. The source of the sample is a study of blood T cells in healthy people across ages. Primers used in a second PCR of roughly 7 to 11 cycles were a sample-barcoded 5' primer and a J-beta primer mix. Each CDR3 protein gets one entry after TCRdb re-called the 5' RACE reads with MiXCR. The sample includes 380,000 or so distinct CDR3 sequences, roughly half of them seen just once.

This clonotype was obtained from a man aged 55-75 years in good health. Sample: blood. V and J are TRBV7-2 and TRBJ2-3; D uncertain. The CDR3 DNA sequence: TGTGCCAGCAGCTTATCTAGACATACGCAGTATTTG. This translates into CASSLSRHTQYL.